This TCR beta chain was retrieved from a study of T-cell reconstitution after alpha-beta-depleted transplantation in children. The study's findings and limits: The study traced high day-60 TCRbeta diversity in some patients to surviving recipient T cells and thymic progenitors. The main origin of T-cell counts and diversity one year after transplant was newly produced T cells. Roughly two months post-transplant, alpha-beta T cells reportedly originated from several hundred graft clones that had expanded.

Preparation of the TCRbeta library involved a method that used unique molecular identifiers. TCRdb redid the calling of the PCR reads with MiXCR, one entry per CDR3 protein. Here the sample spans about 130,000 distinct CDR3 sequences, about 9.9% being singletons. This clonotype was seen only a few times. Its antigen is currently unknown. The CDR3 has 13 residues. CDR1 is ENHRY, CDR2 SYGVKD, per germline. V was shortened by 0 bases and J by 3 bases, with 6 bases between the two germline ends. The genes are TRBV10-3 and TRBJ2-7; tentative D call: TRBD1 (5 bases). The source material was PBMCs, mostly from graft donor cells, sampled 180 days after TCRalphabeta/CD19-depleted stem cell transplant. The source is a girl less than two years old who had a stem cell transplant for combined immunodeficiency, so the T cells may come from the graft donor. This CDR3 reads CAISESDSYEQYF. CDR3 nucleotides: TGTGCCATCAGTGAGTCTGACAGCTACGAGCAGTACTTC.